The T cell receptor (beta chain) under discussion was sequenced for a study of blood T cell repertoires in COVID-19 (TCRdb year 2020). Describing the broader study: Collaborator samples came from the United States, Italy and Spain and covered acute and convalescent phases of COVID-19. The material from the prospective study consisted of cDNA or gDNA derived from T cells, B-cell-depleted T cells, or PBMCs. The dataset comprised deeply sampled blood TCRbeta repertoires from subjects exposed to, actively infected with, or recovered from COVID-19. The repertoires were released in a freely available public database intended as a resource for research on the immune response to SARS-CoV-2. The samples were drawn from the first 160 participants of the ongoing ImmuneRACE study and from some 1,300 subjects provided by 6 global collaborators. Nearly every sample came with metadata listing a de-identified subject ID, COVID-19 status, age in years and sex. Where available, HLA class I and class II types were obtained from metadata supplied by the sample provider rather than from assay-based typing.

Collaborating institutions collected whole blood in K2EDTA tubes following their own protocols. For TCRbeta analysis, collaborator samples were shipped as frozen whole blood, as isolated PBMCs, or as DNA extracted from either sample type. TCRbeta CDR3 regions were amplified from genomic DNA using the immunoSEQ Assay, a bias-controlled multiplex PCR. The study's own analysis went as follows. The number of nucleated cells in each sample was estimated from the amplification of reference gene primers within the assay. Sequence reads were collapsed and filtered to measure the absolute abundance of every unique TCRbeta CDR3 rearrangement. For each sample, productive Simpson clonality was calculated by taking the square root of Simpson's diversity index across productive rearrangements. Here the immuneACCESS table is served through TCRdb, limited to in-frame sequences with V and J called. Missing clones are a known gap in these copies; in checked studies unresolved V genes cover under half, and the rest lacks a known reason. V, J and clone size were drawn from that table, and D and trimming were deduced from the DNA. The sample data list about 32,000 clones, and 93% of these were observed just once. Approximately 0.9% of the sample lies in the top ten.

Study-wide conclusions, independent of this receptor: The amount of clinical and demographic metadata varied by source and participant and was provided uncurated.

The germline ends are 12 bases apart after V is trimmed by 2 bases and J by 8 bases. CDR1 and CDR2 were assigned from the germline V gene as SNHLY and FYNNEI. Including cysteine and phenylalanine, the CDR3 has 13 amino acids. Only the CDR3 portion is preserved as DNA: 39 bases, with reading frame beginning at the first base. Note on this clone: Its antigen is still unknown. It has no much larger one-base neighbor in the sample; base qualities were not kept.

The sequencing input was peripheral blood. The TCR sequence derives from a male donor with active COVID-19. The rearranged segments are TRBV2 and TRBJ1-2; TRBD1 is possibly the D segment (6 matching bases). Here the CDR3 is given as CASSEPDRHGYTF. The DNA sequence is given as TGTGCCAGCAGTGAACCTGACAGGCACGGCTACACCTTC.